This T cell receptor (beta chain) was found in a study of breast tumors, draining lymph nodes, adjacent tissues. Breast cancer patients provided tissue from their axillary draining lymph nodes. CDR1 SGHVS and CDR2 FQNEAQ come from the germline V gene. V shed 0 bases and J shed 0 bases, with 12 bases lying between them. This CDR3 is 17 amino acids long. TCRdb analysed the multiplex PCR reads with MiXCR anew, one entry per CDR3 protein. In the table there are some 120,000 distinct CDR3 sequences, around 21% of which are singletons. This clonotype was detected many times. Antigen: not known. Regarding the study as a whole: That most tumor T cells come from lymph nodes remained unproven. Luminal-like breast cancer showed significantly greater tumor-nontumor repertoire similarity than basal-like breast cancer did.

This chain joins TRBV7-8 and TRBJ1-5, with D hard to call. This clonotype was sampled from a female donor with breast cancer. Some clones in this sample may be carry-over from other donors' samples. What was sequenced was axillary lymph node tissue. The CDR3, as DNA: TGTGCCAGCAGCTTAGCGGTTGCGGACGGTAGCAATCAGCCCCAGCATTTT. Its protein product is CASSLAVADGSNQPQHF.